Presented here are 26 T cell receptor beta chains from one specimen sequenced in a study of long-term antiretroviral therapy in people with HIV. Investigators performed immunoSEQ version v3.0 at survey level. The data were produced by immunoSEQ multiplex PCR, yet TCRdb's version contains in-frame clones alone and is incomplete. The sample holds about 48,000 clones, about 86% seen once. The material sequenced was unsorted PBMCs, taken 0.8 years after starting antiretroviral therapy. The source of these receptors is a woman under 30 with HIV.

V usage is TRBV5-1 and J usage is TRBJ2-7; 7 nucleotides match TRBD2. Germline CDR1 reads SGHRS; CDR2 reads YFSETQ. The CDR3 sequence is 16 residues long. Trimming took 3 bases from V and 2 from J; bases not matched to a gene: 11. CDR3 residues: CASSWGGDRGTYEQYF. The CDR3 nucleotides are TGCGCCAGCAGCTGGGGGGGGGACCGAGGGACCTACGAGCAGTACTTC.

Written as DNA, the CDR3 is TGTGCCAGCAGTGTGGGGCAGGGAGGGGTCGGGCAGTACTTC. As protein: CASSVGQGGVGQYF. The chain employs TRBV27 and TRBJ2-7, with TRBD2 matching 7 bases. The V segment lost 5 bases and the J segment 9 bases; nucleotides outside the gene matches: 13. The CDR3 runs to 14 residues. CDR1 MNHEY and CDR2 SMNVEV come from the germline V gene (reference sequence).

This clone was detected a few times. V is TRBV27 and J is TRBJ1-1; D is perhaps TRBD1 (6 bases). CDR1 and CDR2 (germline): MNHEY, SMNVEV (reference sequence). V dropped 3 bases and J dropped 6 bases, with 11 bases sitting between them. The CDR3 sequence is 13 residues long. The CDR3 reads CASSLTGSPEAFF. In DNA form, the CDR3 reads TGTGCCAGCAGTTTGACAGGCAGCCCTGAAGCTTTCTTT.

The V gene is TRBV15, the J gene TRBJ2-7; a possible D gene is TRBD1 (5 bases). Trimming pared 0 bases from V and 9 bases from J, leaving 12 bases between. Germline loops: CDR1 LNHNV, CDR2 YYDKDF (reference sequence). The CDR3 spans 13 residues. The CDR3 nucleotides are TGTGCCACCAGCAGAGATCAAGGGGAACTGCAGTACTTC. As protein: CATSRDQGELQYF.

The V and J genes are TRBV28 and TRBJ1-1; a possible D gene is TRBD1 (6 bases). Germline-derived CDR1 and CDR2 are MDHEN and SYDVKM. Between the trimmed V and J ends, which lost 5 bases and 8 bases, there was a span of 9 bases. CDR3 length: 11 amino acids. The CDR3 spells CASSRGREAFF. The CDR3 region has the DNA TGTGCCAGCAGTCGGGGGCGCGAAGCTTTCTTT.

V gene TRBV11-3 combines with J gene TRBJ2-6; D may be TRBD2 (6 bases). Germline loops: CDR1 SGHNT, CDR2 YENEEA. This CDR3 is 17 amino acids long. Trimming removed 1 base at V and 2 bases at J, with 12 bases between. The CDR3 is CASSLGGGGTGANVLTF. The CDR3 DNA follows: TGTGCCAGCAGCTTAGGGGGTGGGGGGACTGGGGCCAACGTCCTGACTTTC.

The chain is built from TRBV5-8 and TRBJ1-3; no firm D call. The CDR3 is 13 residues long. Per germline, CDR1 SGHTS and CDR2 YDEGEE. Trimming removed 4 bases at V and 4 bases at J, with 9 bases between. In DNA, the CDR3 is TGTGCCAGCAGCCCGGGCCCCGGAAACACCATATATTTT. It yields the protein CASSPGPGNTIYF. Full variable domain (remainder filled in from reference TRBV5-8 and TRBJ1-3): EAGVTQSPTHLIKTRGQQATLRCSPISGHTSVYWYQQALGLGLQFLLWYDEGEERNRGNFPPRFSGRQFPNYSSELNVNALELEDSALYLCASSPGPGNTIYFGEGSWLTVV.

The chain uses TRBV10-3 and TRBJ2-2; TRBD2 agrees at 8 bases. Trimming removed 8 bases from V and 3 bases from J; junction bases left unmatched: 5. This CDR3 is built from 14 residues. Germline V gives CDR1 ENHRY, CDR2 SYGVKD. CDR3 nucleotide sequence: TGTGCCATCCGTTCAGCGGGAGACACCGGGGAGCTGTTTTTT. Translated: CAIRSAGDTGELFF.

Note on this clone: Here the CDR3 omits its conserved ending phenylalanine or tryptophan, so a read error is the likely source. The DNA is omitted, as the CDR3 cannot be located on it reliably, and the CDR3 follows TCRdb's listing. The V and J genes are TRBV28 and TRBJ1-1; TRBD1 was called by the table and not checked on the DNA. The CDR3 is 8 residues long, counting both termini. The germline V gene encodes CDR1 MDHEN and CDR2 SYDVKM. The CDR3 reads CASGPGQI.

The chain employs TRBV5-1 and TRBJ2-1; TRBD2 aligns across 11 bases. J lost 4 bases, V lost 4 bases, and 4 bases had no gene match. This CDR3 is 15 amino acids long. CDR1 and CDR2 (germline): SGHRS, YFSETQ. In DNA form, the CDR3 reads TGCGCCAGCAGCGCCGGGACTAGCGGTTACAATGAGCAGTTCTTC. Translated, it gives CASSAGTSGYNEQFF.

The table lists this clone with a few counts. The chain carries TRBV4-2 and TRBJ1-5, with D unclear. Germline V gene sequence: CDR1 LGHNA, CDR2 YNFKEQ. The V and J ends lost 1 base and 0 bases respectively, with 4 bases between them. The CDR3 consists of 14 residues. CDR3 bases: TGTGCCAGCAGCCAAGGATCTAGCAATCAGCCCCAGCATTTT. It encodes CASSQGSSNQPQHF.

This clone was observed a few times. The CDR3 reads CASSLLRGNTIYF. CDR3 coding DNA: TGTGCCAGCAGCTTGTTACGCGGAAACACCATATATTTT. The chain employs TRBV7-3 and TRBJ1-3, with D uncertain. The CDR3 totals 13 residues. The ends were cut back, 3 bases at V and 4 bases at J, with 7 bases in the middle. The germline V gene has CDR1 SGHTA and CDR2 FQGTGA.

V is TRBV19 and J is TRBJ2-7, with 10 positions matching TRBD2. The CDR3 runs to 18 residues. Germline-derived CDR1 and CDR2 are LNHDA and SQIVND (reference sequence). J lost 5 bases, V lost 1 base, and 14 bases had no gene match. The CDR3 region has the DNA TGTGCCAGTAGTATAGTGTCCCTCGGGCTAGCGGGAGCAAACGAGCAGTACTTC. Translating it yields CASSIVSLGLAGANEQYF.

The chain's CDR3 is CASSRRGAGTDTQYF. Written as DNA, the CDR3 is TGTGCCAGCAGCCGTCGGGGGGCTGGGACAGATACGCAGTATTTT. The V gene is TRBV11-2, the J gene TRBJ2-3; D perhaps matches TRBD2 (7 bases). The CDR3 length is 15 residues. Trimming shortened V by 5 bases and J by 3 bases, and 15 bases separated the two germline ends. In germline, CDR1 is SGHAT, CDR2 FQNNGV.

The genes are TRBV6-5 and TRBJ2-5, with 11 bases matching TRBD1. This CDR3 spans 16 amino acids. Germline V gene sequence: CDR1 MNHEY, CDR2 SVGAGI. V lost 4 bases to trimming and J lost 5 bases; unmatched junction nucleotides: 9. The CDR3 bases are TGTGCCAGCAGTTTCAACGGACAGGGGGCTAGGGAGACCCAGTACTTC. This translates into CASSFNGQGARETQYF.

CDR3 in amino acids: CASSLADRALTYEQYF. The CDR3 nucleotides are TGTGCCAGCAGCTTGGCCGACAGGGCACTGACCTACGAGCAGTACTTC. V gene TRBV5-6 combines with J gene TRBJ2-7, with TRBD1 matching 7 bases. V shed 0 bases, J shed 2 bases, and the junction held 8 bases outside the gene matches. CDR1 is SGHDT, CDR2 YYEEEE, per germline. The CDR3 loop spans 16 amino acids.

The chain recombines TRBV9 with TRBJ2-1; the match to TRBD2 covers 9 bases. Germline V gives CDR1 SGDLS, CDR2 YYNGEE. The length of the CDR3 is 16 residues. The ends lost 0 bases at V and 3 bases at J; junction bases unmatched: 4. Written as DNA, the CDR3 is TGTGCCAGCAGCGTAGTTGGCGGGAGGGGCTACAATGAGCAGTTCTTC. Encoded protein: CASSVVGGRGYNEQFF.

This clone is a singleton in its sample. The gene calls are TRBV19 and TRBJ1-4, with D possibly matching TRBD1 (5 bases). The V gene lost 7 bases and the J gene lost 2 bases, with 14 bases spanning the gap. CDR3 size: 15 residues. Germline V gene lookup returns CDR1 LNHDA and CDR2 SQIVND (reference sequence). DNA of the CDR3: TGTGCCAGTACGAGAGGGACGGCTACTAATGAAAAACTGTTTTTT. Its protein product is CASTRGTATNEKLFF.

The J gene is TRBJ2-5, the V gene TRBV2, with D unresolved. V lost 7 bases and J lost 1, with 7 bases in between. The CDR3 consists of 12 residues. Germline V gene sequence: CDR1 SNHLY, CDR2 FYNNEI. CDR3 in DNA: TGTGCCAGCATCGACGGCCAAGAGACCCAGTACTTC. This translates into CASIDGQETQYF.

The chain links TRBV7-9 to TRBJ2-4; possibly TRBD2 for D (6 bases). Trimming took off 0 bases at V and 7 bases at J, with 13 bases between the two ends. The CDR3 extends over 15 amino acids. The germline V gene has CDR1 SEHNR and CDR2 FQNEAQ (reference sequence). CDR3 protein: CASSLAADGGNIQYF. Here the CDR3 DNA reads TGTGCCAGCAGCTTAGCGGCCGATGGGGGGAACATTCAGTACTTC.

This CDR3 reads CASTIRPANYGYTF. Here the CDR3 DNA reads TGTGCCAGCACCATAAGGCCAGCAAACTATGGCTACACCTTC. The chain joins TRBV2 to TRBJ1-2, with D unresolved. This CDR3 is built from 14 residues. V lost 7 bases and J lost 2, with 14 bases in between. Germline assignment: CDR1 SNHLY and CDR2 FYNNEI.

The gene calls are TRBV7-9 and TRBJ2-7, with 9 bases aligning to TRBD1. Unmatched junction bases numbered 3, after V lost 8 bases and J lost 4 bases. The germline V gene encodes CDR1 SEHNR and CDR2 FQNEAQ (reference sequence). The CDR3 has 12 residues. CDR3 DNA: TGTGCCAGCCGGACAGGGGTGTACGAGCAGTACTTC. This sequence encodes CASRTGVYEQYF.

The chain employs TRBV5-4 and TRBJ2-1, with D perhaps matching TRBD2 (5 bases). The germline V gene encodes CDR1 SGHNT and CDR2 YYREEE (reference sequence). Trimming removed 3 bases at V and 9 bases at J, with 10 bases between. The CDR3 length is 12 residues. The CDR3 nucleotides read TGTGCCAGCAGCTCCATGGCGGGTGAGCAGTTCTTC. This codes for CASSSMAGEQFF.

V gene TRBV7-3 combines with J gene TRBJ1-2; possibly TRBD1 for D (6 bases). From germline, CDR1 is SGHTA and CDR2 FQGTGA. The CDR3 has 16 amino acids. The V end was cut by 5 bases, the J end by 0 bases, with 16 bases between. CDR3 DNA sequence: TGTGCCAGCAGCCCGGGATCCGACAGGACTAACTATGGCTACACCTTC. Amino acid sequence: CASSPGSDRTNYGYTF.

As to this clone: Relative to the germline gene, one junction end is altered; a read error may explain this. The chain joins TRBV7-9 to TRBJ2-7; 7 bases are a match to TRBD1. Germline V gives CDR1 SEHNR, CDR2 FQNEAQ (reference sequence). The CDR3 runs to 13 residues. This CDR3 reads CASSLGQTYELYF. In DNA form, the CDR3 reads TGTGCCAGCAGCCTGGGACAGACCTACGAGCTGTACTTC.

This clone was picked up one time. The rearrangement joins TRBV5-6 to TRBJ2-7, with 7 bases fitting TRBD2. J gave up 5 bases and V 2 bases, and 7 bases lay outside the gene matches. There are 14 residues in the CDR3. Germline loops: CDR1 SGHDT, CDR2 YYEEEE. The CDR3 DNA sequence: TGTGCCAGCAGCTTTGGCGGGGGAGTGGACGAGCAGTACTTC. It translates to CASSFGGGVDEQYF.